This TCR beta chain was identified during a study of a mutant IDH1 vaccine in newly diagnosed glioma. Study-level results: Alterations occurring in top peripheral T cell clonotypes seemed unrelated to pseudoprogression.

Documented time point: week 23, last vaccination. With topical imiquimod, each dose of the vaccine consisted of 300 ug of mutant IDH1 20-mer peptide. About this clone: Its antigen remains unidentified.

The table came from immunoSEQ multiplex PCR; TCRdb's copy has only in-frame clones and leaves some out. The table shows 65,000 or so clones, with 80% to 90% occurring only once. Trimming took 1 base from V and 11 from J; bases not matched to a gene: 13. CDR3 length: 15 residues. The V gene's germline CDR1 is SGHTS and CDR2 YDEGEE. The chain links TRBV5-8 to TRBJ1-1, with 8 bases identical to TRBD1. The receptor was derived from a man between 25 and 39 years old with glioma. This material consisted of PBMCs, taken from a glioma patient whose treatment included an IDH1 peptide vaccine. The CDR3 region has the DNA TGTGCCAGCAGCTTGAGTCGGTCAGGGGGCGCAGGGGCTTTCTTT. It specifies CASSLSRSGGAGAFF.